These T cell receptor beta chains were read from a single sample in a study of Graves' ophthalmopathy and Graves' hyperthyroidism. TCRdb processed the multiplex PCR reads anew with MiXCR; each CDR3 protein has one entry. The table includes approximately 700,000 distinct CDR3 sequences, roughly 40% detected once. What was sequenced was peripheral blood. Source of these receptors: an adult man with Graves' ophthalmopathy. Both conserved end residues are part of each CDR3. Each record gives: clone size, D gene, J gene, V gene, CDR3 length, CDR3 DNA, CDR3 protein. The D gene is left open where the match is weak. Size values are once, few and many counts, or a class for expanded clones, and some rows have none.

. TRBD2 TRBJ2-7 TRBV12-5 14 TGTGCTCCACCCCGGGAGGGCCTCGGCTACGAGCAGTACTTC CAPPREGLGYEQYF
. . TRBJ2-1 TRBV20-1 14 TGCAGTGCTAGTTATTCAGGGTTGGGAGCCGAGCAGTTCTTC CSASYSGLGAEQFF
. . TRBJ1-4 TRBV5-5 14 TGTGCCAGCAGCCAAGAAGGGACACGGAGAAAACTGTTTTTT CASSQEGTRRKLFF
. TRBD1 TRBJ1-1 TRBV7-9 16 TGTGCCAGCAGCACCACCCTAGGGGGCCCCCACACTGAAGCTTTCTTT CASSTTLGGPHTEAFF
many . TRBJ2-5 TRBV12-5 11 TGTGCTAGTGGTCCCCCCGAGACCCAGTACTTC CASGPPETQYF
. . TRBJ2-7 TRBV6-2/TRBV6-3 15 TGTGCCAGCAGTTACTCGAGTGACAGCTCCTACGAGCAGTACTTC CASSYSSDSSYEQYF
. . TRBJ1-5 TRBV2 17 TGTGCCAGCAGACTGGCCTGGGGCCCTGGAGGCAATCAGCCCCAGCATTTT CASRLAWGPGGNQPQHF
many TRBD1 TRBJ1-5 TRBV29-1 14 TGCAGCGTGGGGACAGGGAATAGCAATCAGCCCCAGCATTTT CSVGTGNSNQPQHF
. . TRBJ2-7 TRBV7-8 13 TGTGCCAGCAGCTCAAGTAATGGCTACGAGCAGTACTTC CASSSSNGYEQYF
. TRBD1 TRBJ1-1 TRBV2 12 TGTGCCAGCAGTTACGGGACAGGGTTGGCTTTCTTT CASSYGTGLAFF
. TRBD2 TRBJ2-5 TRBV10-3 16 TGTGCCAGCTCACCACGAGCGGGAGGACGGCAAGAGACCCAGTACTTC CASSPRAGGRQETQYF
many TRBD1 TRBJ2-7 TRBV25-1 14 TGTGCCAGCACCCTCGAGGACAGGATCCACGAGCAGTACTTC CASTLEDRIHEQYF
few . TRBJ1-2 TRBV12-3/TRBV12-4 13 TGTGCCAGCAGTTTTGGTACCAGAGGCGGCTACACCTTC CASSFGTRGGYTF
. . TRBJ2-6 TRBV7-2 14 TGTGCCTGGACTCGGAGGTCCGGGGCCAACGTCCTGACTTTC CAWTRRSGANVLTF
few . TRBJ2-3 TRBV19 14 TGTGCCAGTAGGCGAGCGGAGAACACAGATACGCAGTATTTT CASRRAENTDTQYF
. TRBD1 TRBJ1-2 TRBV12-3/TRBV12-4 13 TGTGCCAGCAGTTTAAAACAGGGGAGTGGCTACACCTTC CASSLKQGSGYTF
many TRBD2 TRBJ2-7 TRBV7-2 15 TGTGCCAGCAGCTTAGCCGGACTAGCGGTTTCCGAGCAGTACTTC CASSLAGLAVSEQYF
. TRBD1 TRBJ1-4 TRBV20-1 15 TGCAGTGCTAGAGATCCGACAGGGTATGGTGAAAAACTGTTTTTT CSARDPTGYGEKLFF
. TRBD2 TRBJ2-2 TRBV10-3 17 TGTGCCATCAGCGCAAGGGGGACTAGCGGGGTCGGCGGGGAGCTGTTTTTT CAISARGTSGVGGELFF
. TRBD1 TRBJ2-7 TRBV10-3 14 TGTGCCATCAGCAGGACAGGGATCTCCTACGAGCAGTACTTC CAISRTGISYEQYF
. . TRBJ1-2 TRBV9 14 TGTGCCAGCAGCGTTCGTGTGGGGACCTATGGCTACACCTTC CASSVRVGTYGYTF
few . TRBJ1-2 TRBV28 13 TGTGCCAGCAGTTTGGTCGGGGTCCTTGGCTACACCTTC CASSLVGVLGYTF